This T cell receptor (beta chain) was observed in a study of neurological immune-mediated disorders. Study-level results: A possible signature was seen in one related-CDR3 cluster, into which phylogenetic grouping placed the repertoires of 18 of 34 multiple sclerosis patients.

Germline assignment: CDR1 MNHEY and CDR2 SVGAGI. The CDR3 is 14 residues long. Deletions cut 4 bases from V and 8 bases from J, with 15 bases between. Time point noted: longitudinal time-point 2. The table lists this clonotype with many counts. The antigen remains undetermined. TCRdb re-called the 5' RACE reads through MiXCR, storing one row per CDR3 protein. The sample lists over 75,000 distinct CDR3 sequences, approximately 5.8% occurring once. The receptor was isolated from a woman aged 55-69 years with multiple sclerosis. The chain carries TRBV6-5 and TRBJ2-1, with a tentative D call TRBD1 (5 bases). Sequenced: PBMCs. The CDR3 sequence: CASSFLKGKDEQFF. DNA for the CDR3: TGTGCCAGCAGTTTTTTAAAGGGGAAAGATGAGCAGTTCTTC.